One and the same sample provided the 8 T cell receptor beta chains below, sequenced in a study of CXCR3-negative and CXCR3-positive naive CD8 T cells. The TRB libraries of cDNA were built by UMI-labeled 5' RACE. Using the 5' RACE reads, TCRdb records one entry per CDR3 protein without DNA. The sample data list about 5,300 distinct CDR3 sequences. The source material was naive CXCR3- CD8+ T cells from blood. Subset indicated: CD45RO-CCR7+CD27+CD95- naive CD8+ T cells lacking CXCR3 (TNR3-). All receptors come from a human donor in good health. Some clones in this sample may be carry-over from other donors' samples.

This clonotype counts as medium-sized by frequency. The chain recombines TRBV29-1 with TRBJ1-1. CDR1 and CDR2 (germline): SQVTM, ANQGSEA. This CDR3 has 12 amino acids. Here the CDR3 reads CSGSDKNTEAFF.

This clonotype is labeled medium-sized based on frequency. The J gene is TRBJ1-2, the V gene TRBV7-9. In germline, CDR1 is SEHNR, CDR2 FQNEAQ (reference sequence). The CDR3 sequence is 13 residues long. The CDR3 region is CASSLAGNYGYTF.

V gene TRBV15 combines with J gene TRBJ1-1; TCRdb's assignment of TRBD1 cannot be checked, as there is no DNA. The CDR3 sequence is 14 residues long. Germline V CDR1 and CDR2: LNHNV, YYDKDF (reference sequence). The chain's CDR3 is CATRGGTMNTEAFF. Filled out from reference TRBV15 and TRBJ1-1, the complete variable domain reads DAMVIQNPRYQVTQFGKPVTLSCSQTLNHNVMYWYQQKSSQAPKLLFHYYDKDFNNEADTPDNFQSRRPNTSFCFLDIRSPGLGDTAMYLCATRGGTMNTEAFFGQGTRLTVV.

The rearrangement links TRBV10-2 to TRBJ1-5; TCRdb reports TRBD1, a call that lacks DNA to check it against. From germline, CDR1 is WSHSY and CDR2 SAAADI. CDR3 length equals 14 residues. CDR3 amino acids: CASSDRGRGQPQHF.

This chain joins TRBV20-1 and TRBJ2-7; TCRdb indicates TRBD1, and absent DNA this call remains unverified. The CDR3 extends over 13 amino acids. Looked up from germline, CDR1 is DFQATT and CDR2 is SNEGSKA (reference sequence). The CDR3 spells CSASGDRGYEQYF.

According to its frequency, this clonotype is medium-sized. This chain connects TRBV7-9 to TRBJ1-1; TCRdb designates TRBD1, a call that cannot be tested without DNA. Germline V lookup: CDR1 SEHNR, CDR2 FQNEAQ (reference sequence). This CDR3 is built from 14 residues. CDR3 sequence reads: CASSSIVGAVEAFF.

This clonotype is identified as medium-sized from frequency. The chain is built from TRBV7-3 and TRBJ2-7. Looked up from germline, CDR1 is SGHTA and CDR2 is FQGTGA. The CDR3 has 14 amino acids. The CDR3 sequence is CASSLSGTSYEQYF. Using reference TRBV7-3 and TRBJ2-7 for the parts outside the CDR3, the full variable domain is GAGVSQTPSNKVTEKGKYVELRCDPISGHTALYWYRQSLGQGPEFLIYFQGTGAADDSGLPNDRFFAVRPEGSVSTLKIQRTERGDSAVYLCASSLSGTSYEQYFGPGTRLTVT.

Measured by frequency, this clonotype is medium-sized. The rearrangement joins TRBV29-1 to TRBJ2-1; there is no DNA to check the TCRdb D call of TRBD1. From germline, CDR1 is SQVTM and CDR2 ANQGSEA. The CDR3 consists of 14 residues. CDR3 residues: CSVTAGQGYNEQFF.